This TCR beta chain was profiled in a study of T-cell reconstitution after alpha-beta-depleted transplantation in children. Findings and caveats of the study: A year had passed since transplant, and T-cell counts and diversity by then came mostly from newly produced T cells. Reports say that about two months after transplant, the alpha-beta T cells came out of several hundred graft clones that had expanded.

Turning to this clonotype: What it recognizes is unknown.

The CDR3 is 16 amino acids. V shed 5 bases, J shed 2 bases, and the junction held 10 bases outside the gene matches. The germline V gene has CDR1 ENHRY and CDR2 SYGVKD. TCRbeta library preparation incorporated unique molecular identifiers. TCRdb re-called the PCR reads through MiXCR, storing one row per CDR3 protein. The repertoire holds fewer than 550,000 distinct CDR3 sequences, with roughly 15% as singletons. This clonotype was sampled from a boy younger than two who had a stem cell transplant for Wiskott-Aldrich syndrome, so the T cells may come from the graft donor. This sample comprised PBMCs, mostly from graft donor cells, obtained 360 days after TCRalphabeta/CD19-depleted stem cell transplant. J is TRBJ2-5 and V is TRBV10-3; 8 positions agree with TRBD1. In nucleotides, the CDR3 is TGTGCCATCAGTCCCGGACAGGGATTTATTCAAGAGACCCAGTACTTC. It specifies CAISPGQGFIQETQYF.